This T cell receptor (beta chain) was recovered during a study of graft-versus-host responses after intestinal transplantation. The assay was immunoSEQ multiplex PCR, and TCRdb's table has in-frame clones only and misses some. Counted here are over 100,000 clones, roughly 92% occurring once; the ten biggest clones make up roughly 0.24%. Germline loops: CDR1 SNHLY, CDR2 FYNNEI. V lost 5 bases and J lost 6, with 17 bases in between. This CDR3 contains 15 residues. This clone appeared a single time. Its antigen is currently unknown. The material sequenced was unstimulated CD4+ T cells sorted from spleen or lymph node cells, taken before transplant. This sequence was found in a human donor who was the organ donor for an intestinal transplant. V gene TRBV2 combines with J gene TRBJ2-1; D unresolved. CDR3 residues: CASSSQATPTNEQFF. DNA of the CDR3: TGTGCCAGCAGTTCCCAAGCGACCCCCACCAATGAGCAGTTCTTC.